The 23 T cell receptor beta chains given below trace back to one sample, sequenced in a study of OX40 agonist ivuxolimab in advanced cancers. Assay used: immunoSEQ multiplex PCR; TCRdb lists only in-frame clones, some missing. The table includes about 88,000 clones, 75% to 90% detected once. The sequencing used CD4+ or CD8+ T cells sorted from blood, collected in a trial of the OX40 agonist ivuxolimab. These receptors were collected from an adult with an advanced solid tumor such as melanoma, head and neck, liver or kidney cancer.

The gene calls are TRBV9 and TRBJ1-4; weak D call: TRBD1 (5 bases). Germline V gene data show CDR1 as SGDLS and CDR2 as YYNGEE. The CDR3 contains 15 residues. Trimming shortened V by 0 bases and J by 8 bases, and 14 bases separated the two germline ends. The CDR3 coding sequence is TGTGCCAGCAGCGTAGGAGGCAGGGTAGACGAAAAACTGTTTTTT. This codes for CASSVGGRVDEKLFF.

This clone has more than one count but fewer than ten. The rearrangement uses TRBV7-9 and TRBJ1-6; D uncertain. The CDR3 loop spans 13 amino acids. Germline assignment: CDR1 SEHNR and CDR2 FQNEAQ (reference sequence). V shed 2 bases and J shed 6 bases, with 5 bases lying between them. The CDR3 DNA reads as TGTGCCAGCAGCTTACAGATTAATTCACCCCTCCACTTT. Translating it yields CASSLQINSPLHF.

The chain employs TRBV5-4 and TRBJ2-3, with D possibly matching TRBD2 (6 bases). In germline, CDR1 is SGHNT, CDR2 YYREEE (reference sequence). This CDR3 has 15 amino acids. V lost 0 bases to trimming and J lost 7 bases, with 15 bases between them. The CDR3 nucleotides are TGTGCCAGCAGCTTGGTCGGGACTCTGGGGTATACGCAGTATTTT. It is translated as CASSLVGTLGYTQYF.

The chain recombines TRBV28 with TRBJ1-2; no clear D. This CDR3 is built from 13 residues. Trimming took off 4 bases at V and 8 bases at J, with 14 bases between the two ends. CDR1 is MDHEN and CDR2 is SYDVKM in the germline V gene. CDR3 nucleotides: TGTGCCAGCAGTTCCTCTCTGTCGGAGGGCTACACCTTC. Its translation is CASSSSLSEGYTF.

CDR3 bases: TGCAGCGCTCGGACTAGCGGGAGCGATACGCAGTATTTT. Its protein is CSARTSGSDTQYF. The gene calls are TRBV29-1 and TRBJ2-3; TRBD2 matches 13 bases. Germline-derived CDR1 and CDR2 are SQVTM and ANQGSEA. Losses at the gene ends were 7 bases for V and 6 bases for J; bases not matched to a gene: 4. The CDR3 runs 13 residues.

This clone was seen just once. This rearrangement joins TRBV11-2 to TRBJ1-2, with a weak D call TRBD1 (5 bases). The CDR3 sequence is 13 residues long. CDR1 and CDR2 (germline): SGHAT, FQNNGV. V was cut by 5 bases and J by 4 bases, with 11 bases left in between. The CDR3 protein is CASSLAGGYGYTF. The CDR3 region has the DNA TGTGCCAGCAGCCTAGCGGGGGGCTATGGCTACACCTTC.

The V call is TRBV6-5, the J call TRBJ2-7; 7 bases map to TRBD2. This CDR3 comprises 15 residues. With 7 bases clipped from V and 5 bases from J, the junction kept 14 bases outside the gene matches. CDR1 and CDR2 from the germline V gene are MNHEY and SVGAGI. The CDR3 bases are TGTGCCAGCAAACCACGGGCGTGGGGGGGGGACGAGCAGTACTTC. It specifies CASKPRAWGGDEQYF.

In this sample, this clone turned up a few times. The chain has TRBV18 and TRBJ2-7; no firm D call. Looked up from germline, CDR1 is KGHSH and CDR2 is LQKENI. CDR3 length: 14 residues. V was shortened by 3 bases and J by 3 bases, with 12 bases between the two germline ends. CDR3 DNA: TGTGCCAGCTCACCGTCCGGGTTCGTCTACGAGCAGTACGTC. Its protein product is CASSPSGFVYEQYV.

The genes are TRBV9 and TRBJ1-1, with 7 nucleotides matching TRBD1. Germline V lookup: CDR1 SGDLS, CDR2 YYNGEE. The CDR3 runs to 17 residues. Trimming removed 3 bases from V and 1 base from J; junction bases left unmatched: 12. CDR3 DNA: TGTGCCAGCAGCGACGCCGGCCACAGGGGACGGAACACTGAAGCTTTCTTT. It encodes CASSDAGHRGRNTEAFF.

Worth noting for this clone: The same CDR3 is also encoded by other DNA sequences in this sample. The rearrangement links TRBV18 to TRBJ1-5, with D unclear. The CDR3 extends over 13 amino acids. The germline V and J ends were trimmed by 2 bases and 4 bases, with 6 bases remaining between them. CDR1 and CDR2 from the germline V gene are KGHSH and LQKENI. In DNA, the CDR3 is TGTGCCAGCTCACCAGGTGGGAATCAGCCCCAGCATTTT. Translated, it gives CASSPGGNQPQHF.

The chain links TRBV29-1 to TRBJ1-2, with D tentatively TRBD1 (5 bases). The CDR3 sequence is 12 residues long. The ends were cut back, 2 bases at V and 5 bases at J, with 9 bases in the middle. Germline CDR1 is SQVTM and CDR2 is ANQGSEA. CDR3 coding DNA: TGCAGCGTTGAAAAGGGGAAGTATGGCTACACCTTC. Translation gives CSVEKGKYGYTF.

This clone was recorded only once. The chain employs TRBV15 and TRBJ2-2; D gene unclear. V was cut by 0 bases and J by 3 bases, with 8 bases left in between. CDR1 LNHNV and CDR2 YYDKDF come from the germline V gene (reference sequence). This CDR3 comprises 15 residues. The CDR3 loop is CATSREGKYTGELFF. For the CDR3, the DNA is TGTGCCACCAGCAGAGAAGGGAAGTACACCGGGGAGCTGTTTTTT.

V is TRBV27 and J is TRBJ2-5, with 11 bases matching TRBD2. Trimming at V came to 6 bases and at J to 5 bases, leaving 5 bases not matched to a gene. Germline V CDR1 and CDR2: MNHEY, SMNVEV (reference sequence). This CDR3 comprises 14 residues. The CDR3 nucleotides read TGTGCCAGCAGCGGACTAGCGGGCGGCGAGACCCAGTACTTC. It encodes CASSGLAGGETQYF.

This clone was counted only a few times. The gene calls are TRBV5-1 and TRBJ1-1; D gene ambiguous. Germline V gene lookup returns CDR1 SGHRS and CDR2 YFSETQ. The V end lost 5 bases, the J end lost 2 bases, and 13 bases lay between the germline ends. The CDR3 length is 14 residues. CDR3 in DNA: TGCGCCAGCAGTCGCAGGCCGATTAACACTGAAGCTTTCTTT. Translated, it gives CASSRRPINTEAFF.

The chain joins TRBV6-4 to TRBJ1-1, with a possible D match to TRBD1 (6 bases). The CDR3 covers 15 residues. V lost 6 bases, J lost 0 bases, and 14 bases lay in between. Per germline, CDR1 MRHNA and CDR2 SNTAGT. The CDR3 DNA follows: TGTGCCAGCAGGACGATGACAGGCATGAACACTGAAGCTTTCTTT. Its translation is CASRTMTGMNTEAFF.

The chain joins TRBV5-1 to TRBJ1-6; weak D call: TRBD1 (5 bases). Between the trimmed V and J ends, which lost 7 bases and 8 bases, there was a span of 19 bases. The CDR3 is 15 amino acids. Germline V CDR1 and CDR2: SGHRS, YFSETQ. The CDR3 DNA follows: TGCGCCAGCGGTACAGGTCGCGGGCTTGATTCACCCCTCCACTTT. Residues: CASGTGRGLDSPLHF. Using reference TRBV5-1 and TRBJ1-6 for the parts outside the CDR3, the full variable domain is KAGVTQTPRYLIKTRGQQVTLSCSPISGHRSVSWYQQTPGQGLQFLFEYFSETQRNKGNFPGRFSGRQFSNSRSEMNVSTLELGDSALYLCASGTGRGLDSPLHFGNGTRLTVT.

The chain links TRBV7-8 to TRBJ2-7, with no clear D. In germline, CDR1 is SGHVS, CDR2 FQNEAQ. V lost 1 base, J lost 6 bases, and 16 bases lay in between. This CDR3 is built from 15 residues. CDR3 sequence: CASSLGLVSVSEQYF. The CDR3, as DNA: TGTGCCAGCAGCTTAGGGTTAGTGTCGGTTTCCGAGCAGTACTTC.

V usage is TRBV9 and J usage is TRBJ2-1, with unresolved D. Trimming shortened V by 0 bases and J by 0 bases, and 10 bases separated the two germline ends. The CDR3 extends over 16 amino acids. The germline V gene encodes CDR1 SGDLS and CDR2 YYNGEE. CDR3 nucleotide sequence: TGTGCCAGCAGCGTAGCACAGCTGAGCTCCTACAATGAGCAGTTCTTC. Amino acid sequence: CASSVAQLSSYNEQFF.

The chain couples TRBV6-5 to TRBJ1-2; D unclear. V lost 2 bases and J lost 5, with 9 bases in between. This CDR3 spans 13 amino acids. Germline V gene data show CDR1 as MNHEY and CDR2 as SVGAGI. The CDR3 nucleotides read TGTGCCAGCAGTTACGAGGGTGATTATGGCTACACCTTC. Translating gives CASSYEGDYGYTF.

There are a few counts of this clone. V gene TRBV29-1 combines with J gene TRBJ2-3, with D possibly matching TRBD2 (5 bases). Per germline, CDR1 SQVTM and CDR2 ANQGSEA. V lost 7 bases, J lost 8 bases, and 25 bases lay in between. This CDR3 has 15 residues. CDR3 amino acids: CSADNADGELVTQYF. The CDR3 coding sequence is TGCAGCGCCGATAACGCGGACGGGGAACTTGTTACGCAGTATTTT.

This chain joins TRBV6-5 and TRBJ2-1; 9 nucleotides match TRBD2. The CDR3 loop spans 16 amino acids. The ends lost 2 bases at V and 9 bases at J; junction bases unmatched: 11. Germline CDR1 and CDR2: MNHEY and SVGAGI. The DNA of the CDR3 is TGTGCCAGCAGTTACGTCGAGACTAGCGGACGGGGTGAGCAGTTCTTC. Translation: CASSYVETSGRGEQFF.

This clone was seen once. This chain links TRBV4-3 with TRBJ2-3, with D unclear. The CDR3 length is 12 residues. Per the germline V gene, CDR1 is LGHNA and CDR2 is YSLEER. V gave up 0 bases and J gave up 10 bases, with 8 bases separating them. The CDR3: CASSQEGLAQYF. The CDR3 DNA is TGCGCCAGCAGCCAAGAGGGCCTTGCGCAGTATTTT.

This sequence joins TRBV28 and TRBJ1-2; 9 nucleotides match TRBD1. The V gene end was trimmed by 5 bases and the J gene end by 4 bases; junction bases not matched to a gene: 5. CDR1 and CDR2 from the germline V gene are MDHEN and SYDVKM. The CDR3 sequence is 14 residues long. The CDR3 here is CASSPTGGIYGYTF. Written as DNA, the CDR3 is TGTGCCAGCAGTCCGACAGGGGGAATCTATGGCTACACCTTC.